A selection of T cell receptor beta chains follows, all from one sample in a study of Tregs in tolerant kidney transplant recipients. Sequenced by immunoSEQ multiplex PCR; TCRdb stores in-frame clones only, minus some. The sample yields approximately 90,000 clones, 93% seen once. The sequences come from CD4+ T cells from blood (PBMCs), collected 12 months after the transplant. The origin of the receptors is a human patient who received a combined kidney and bone marrow transplant. Some T cells could come from the graft donor. The CDR3 runs from the conserved cysteine through the conserved F or W. A D gene is named only where the DNA matches it firmly.

d_call v_call cdr3_aa
. TRBV7-9 CASSLGGTDTQYF
TRBD2 TRBV13 CASTWSGGPYEQYF
TRBD1 TRBV15 CATSRDTRDRGRQPQHF
TRBD1 TRBV28 CASSLNRGTGANVLTF
TRBD2 TRBV5-4 CASSTRTSSGSYNEQFF
TRBD1 TRBV4-3 CASSQGDRGLYEQYF
. TRBV14 CATGPGRGDTQYF
. TRBV14 CASSHPGLGEQFF
. TRBV29-1 CSVEVRSRSYTF
. TRBV7-9 CASSLETGTEAFF
TRBD1 TRBV7-2 CASSRDRQETQYF
TRBD2 TRBV10-3 CAIATSGSNEQFF
TRBD1 TRBV5-1 CASSLRGRSDTQYF
. TRBV4-3 CASSQEVFGGTLNSNQPQHF
. TRBV6-6 CASRTLNSPLHF
TRBD1 TRBV5-4 CASSPKGQGNSPLHF
TRBD2 TRBV2 CAGSSGHKASYEQYF
TRBD1 TRBV6-5 CASSYRGDSSYNEQFF
. TRBV27 CASSLTGEDTQYF
. TRBV7-9 CASSPLGGAVYSEQFF
. TRBV5-1 CASSLARNEQFF
TRBD2 TRBV28 CASSLLGLAGNLTDTQYF
TRBD2 TRBV4-1 CASSQVWTSGVGIAKNIQYF
. TRBV7-2 CASSLAGVYEQYF
TRBD1 TRBV7-6 CASSPDRVGGSDTQYF
. TRBV11-2 CASSLGGVNQPQHF
TRBD2 TRBV7-9 CASSLHSGILNEQFF
TRBD2 TRBV9 CASSQTSGHYNEQFF
. TRBV19 CASSIDLLTGPDSPLHF
. TRBV28 CASLRPGDTGELFF
. TRBV19 CASSILGENSPLHF
. TRBV4-3 CASSGQTLNYGYTF
TRBD2 TRBV7-3 CASSGLASTDTQYF
. TRBV11-3 CASRISGTDTQYF
. TRBV5-3 CARSLGRGGISYEQYF
TRBD2 TRBV11-3 CASSSGGAINEQFF
TRBD1 TRBV2 CASSAGTGYEKLFF
TRBD2 TRBV7-6 CASSGGGRRTVGQYF
. TRBV21-1 CASSKEGIVGWDRSFMNTEAFF
TRBD1 TRBV28 CASSWGTEDYGYTF
. TRBV15 CATSRGVGRGSTEAFF
. TRBV7-9 CASSFRQASGYTF
. TRBV18 CASSPRQNTIYF
. TRBV18 CASSPATTVGNEQFF
. TRBV19 CASRQIMNTEAFF
TRBD2 TRBV13 CASSLGLAGGPEQYF
TRBD1 TRBV6-5 CASRRDRERTYEQYF
. TRBV4-2 CASSPLGPGGDGYTF
TRBD1 TRBV4-3 CASRWTGSTDTQYF
TRBD2 TRBV6-5 CASRNTSGRSNEQYF
. TRBV7-6 CASSLAPGGLLGSNQPQHF